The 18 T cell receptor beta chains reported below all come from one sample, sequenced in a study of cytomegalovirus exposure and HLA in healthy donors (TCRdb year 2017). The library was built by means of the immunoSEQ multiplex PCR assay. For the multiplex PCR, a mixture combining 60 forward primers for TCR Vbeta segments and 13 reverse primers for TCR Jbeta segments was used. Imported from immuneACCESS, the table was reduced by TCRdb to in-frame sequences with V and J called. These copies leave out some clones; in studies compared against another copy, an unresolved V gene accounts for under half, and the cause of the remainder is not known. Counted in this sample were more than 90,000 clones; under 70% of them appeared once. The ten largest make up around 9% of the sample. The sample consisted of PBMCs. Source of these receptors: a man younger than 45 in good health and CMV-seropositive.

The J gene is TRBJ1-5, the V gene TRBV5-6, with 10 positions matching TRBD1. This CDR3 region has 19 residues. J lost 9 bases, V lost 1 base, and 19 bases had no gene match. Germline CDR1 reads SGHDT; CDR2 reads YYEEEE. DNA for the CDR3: TGTGCCAGCAGCTTGCGGAGGTTTGTTCGACAGGGGGCCCTATCGCCCCAGCATTTT. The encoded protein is CASSLRRFVRQGALSPQHF.

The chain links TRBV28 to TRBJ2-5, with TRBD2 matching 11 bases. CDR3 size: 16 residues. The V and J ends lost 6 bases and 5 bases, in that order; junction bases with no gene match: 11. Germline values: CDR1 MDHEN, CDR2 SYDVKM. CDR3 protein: CASRTSGRGVRETQYF. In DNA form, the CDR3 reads TGTGCCAGCAGAACTAGCGGGAGAGGGGTCAGGGAGACCCAGTACTTC.

CDR3 loop: CASSRGLQTDTQYF. CDR3 DNA: TGTGCCAGCAGCCGGGGACTACAAACGGATACGCAGTATTTT. This sequence joins TRBV7-3 and TRBJ2-3; TRBD2 matches 7 bases. The ends lost 5 bases at V and 6 bases at J; junction bases unmatched: 8. The germline CDR1 and CDR2 sequences are SGHTA and FQGTGA. CDR3 length: 14 amino acids. Using reference TRBV7-3 and TRBJ2-3 for the parts outside the CDR3, the full variable domain is GAGVSQTPSNKVTEKGKYVELRCDPISGHTALYWYRQSLGQGPEFLIYFQGTGAADDSGLPNDRFFAVRPEGSVSTLKIQRTERGDSAVYLCASSRGLQTDTQYFGPGTRLTVL.

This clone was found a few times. CDR3 in amino acids: CASSPTTYEGYTF. The CDR3 DNA reads TGTGCCAGCAGCCCGACAACGTATGAAGGCTACACCTTC. The V gene is TRBV9, the J gene TRBJ1-2; D gene unclear. This CDR3 comprises 13 residues. Trimming took off 4 bases at V and 8 bases at J, with 15 bases between the two ends. Germline lookup yields CDR1 SGDLS and CDR2 YYNGEE.

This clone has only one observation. The CDR3 protein is CASSQPGTKGRGSFYEQYF. In nucleotides, the CDR3 is TGTGCCAGCAGCCAACCCGGGACTAAGGGAAGGGGCTCGTTCTACGAGCAGTACTTC. The chain links TRBV7-3 to TRBJ2-7; the match to TRBD2 covers 7 bases. Trimming removed 5 bases from V and 3 bases from J; junction bases left unmatched: 22. This CDR3 has 19 amino acids. The germline V gene has CDR1 SGHTA and CDR2 FQGTGA.

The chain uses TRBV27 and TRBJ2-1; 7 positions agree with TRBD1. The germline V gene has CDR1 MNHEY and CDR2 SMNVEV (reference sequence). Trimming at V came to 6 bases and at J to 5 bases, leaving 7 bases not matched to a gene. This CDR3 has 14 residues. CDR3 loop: CASRTGTENNEQFF. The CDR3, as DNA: TGTGCCAGCAGAACCGGGACAGAAAACAATGAGCAGTTCTTC.

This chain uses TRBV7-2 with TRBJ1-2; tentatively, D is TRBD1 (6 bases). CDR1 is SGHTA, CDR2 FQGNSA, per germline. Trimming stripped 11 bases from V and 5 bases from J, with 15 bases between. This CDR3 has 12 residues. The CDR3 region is CAGNQGFYGYTF. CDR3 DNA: TGTGCCGGCAACCAGGGGTTTTATGGCTACACCTTC.

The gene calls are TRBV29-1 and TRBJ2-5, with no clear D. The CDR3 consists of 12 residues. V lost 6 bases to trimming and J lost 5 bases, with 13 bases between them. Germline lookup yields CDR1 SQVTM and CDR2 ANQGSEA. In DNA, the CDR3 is TGCAGCGTCCTAGACTTAAGGGAGACCCAGTACTTC. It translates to CSVLDLRETQYF.

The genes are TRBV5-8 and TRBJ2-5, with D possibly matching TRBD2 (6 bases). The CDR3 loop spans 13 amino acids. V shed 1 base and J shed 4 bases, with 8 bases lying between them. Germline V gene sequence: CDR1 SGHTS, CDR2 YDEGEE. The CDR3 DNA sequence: TGTGCCAGCAGCTTGTGGGGAGGAGAGACCCAGTACTTC. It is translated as CASSLWGGETQYF.

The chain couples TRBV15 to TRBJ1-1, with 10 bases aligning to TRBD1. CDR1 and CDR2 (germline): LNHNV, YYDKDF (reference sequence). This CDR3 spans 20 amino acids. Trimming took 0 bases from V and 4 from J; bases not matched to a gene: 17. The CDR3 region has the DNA TGTGCCACCAGCAGAGATTATAAGGGACAGGGGTCACAGGCCGGCACTGAAGCTTTCTTT. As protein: CATSRDYKGQGSQAGTEAFF.

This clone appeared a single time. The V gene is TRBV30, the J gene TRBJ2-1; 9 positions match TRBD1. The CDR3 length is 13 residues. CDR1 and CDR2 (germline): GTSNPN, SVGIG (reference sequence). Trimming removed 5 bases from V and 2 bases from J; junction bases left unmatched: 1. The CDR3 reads CAWGTGPYNEQFF. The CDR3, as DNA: TGTGCCTGGGGGACAGGGCCCTACAATGAGCAGTTCTTC. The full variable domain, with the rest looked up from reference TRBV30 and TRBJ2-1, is SQTIHQWPATLVQPVGSPLSLECTVEGTSNPNLYWYRQAAGRGLQLLFYSVGIGQISSEVPQNLSASRPQDRQFILSSKKLLLSDSGFYLCAWGTGPYNEQFFGPGTRLTVL.

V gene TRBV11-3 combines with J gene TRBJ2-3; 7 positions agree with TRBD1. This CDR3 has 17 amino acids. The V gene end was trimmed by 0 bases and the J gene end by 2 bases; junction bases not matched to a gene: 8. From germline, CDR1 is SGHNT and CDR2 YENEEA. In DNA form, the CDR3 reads TGTGCCAGCAGCTTAGACCCTCCCGGGACAGACACAGATACGCAGTATTTT. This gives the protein CASSLDPPGTDTDTQYF.

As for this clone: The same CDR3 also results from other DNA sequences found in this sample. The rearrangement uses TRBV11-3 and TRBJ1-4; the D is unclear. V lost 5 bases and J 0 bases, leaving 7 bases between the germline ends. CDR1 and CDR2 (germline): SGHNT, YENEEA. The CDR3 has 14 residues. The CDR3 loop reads CASSPGATNEKLFF. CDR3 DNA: TGTGCCAGCAGCCCTGGAGCAACTAATGAAAAACTGTTTTTT.

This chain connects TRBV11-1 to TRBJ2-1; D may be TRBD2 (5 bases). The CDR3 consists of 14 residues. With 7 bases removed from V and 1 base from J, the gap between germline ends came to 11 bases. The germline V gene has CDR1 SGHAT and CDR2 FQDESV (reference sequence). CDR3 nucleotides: TGTGCCAGCAAACGGGGATTATCCTACAATGAGCAGTTCTTC. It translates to CASKRGLSYNEQFF.

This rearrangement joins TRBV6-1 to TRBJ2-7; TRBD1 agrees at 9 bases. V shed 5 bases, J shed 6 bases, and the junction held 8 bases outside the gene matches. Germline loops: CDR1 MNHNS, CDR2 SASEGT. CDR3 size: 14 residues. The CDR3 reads CASSFRDRVGEQYV. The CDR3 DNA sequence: TGTGCCAGCAGTTTCCGGGACAGGGTCGGCGAGCAGTACGTC.

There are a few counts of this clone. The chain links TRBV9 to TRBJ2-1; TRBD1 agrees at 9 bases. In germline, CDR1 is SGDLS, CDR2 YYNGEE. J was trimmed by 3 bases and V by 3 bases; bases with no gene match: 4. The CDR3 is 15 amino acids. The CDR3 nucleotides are TGTGCCAGCAGCGAGTGGGGACAGGGCTACAATGAGCAGTTCTTC. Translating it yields CASSEWGQGYNEQFF.

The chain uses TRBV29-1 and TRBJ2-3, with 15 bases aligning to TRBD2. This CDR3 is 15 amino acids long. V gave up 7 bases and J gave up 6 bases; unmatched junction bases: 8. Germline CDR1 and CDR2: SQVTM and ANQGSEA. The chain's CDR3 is CSATRGTSGGDTQYF. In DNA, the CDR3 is TGCAGCGCCACCAGGGGGACTAGCGGGGGGGATACGCAGTATTTT.

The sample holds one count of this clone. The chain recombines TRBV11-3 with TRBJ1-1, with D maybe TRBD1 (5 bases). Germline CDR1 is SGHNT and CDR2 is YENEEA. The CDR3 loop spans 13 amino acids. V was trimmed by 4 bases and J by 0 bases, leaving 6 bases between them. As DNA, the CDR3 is TGTGCCAGCAGCTCGACAGTGAACACTGAAGCTTTCTTT. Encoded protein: CASSSTVNTEAFF.